This T cell receptor (beta chain) was retrieved from a study of T cells after yellow fever vaccination. The overall study: Any fraction with a low cell number was prepared using SMART-Seq v4 Ultra Low Input.

This clonotype was found many times. Generation of TCR cDNA used 5'RACE template switching (which added a universal primer site and UMIs). TCRdb ran MiXCR on the 5' RACE reads and lists one entry per CDR3 protein. The sample yields about 220,000 distinct CDR3 sequences, approximately 3% seen once. The V segment lost 6 bases and the J segment 6 bases; nucleotides outside the gene matches: 13. Per the germline V gene, CDR1 is MNHEY and CDR2 is SMNVEV (reference sequence). This CDR3 comprises 16 residues. The clonotype was recovered from a man between 18 and 35 years old who received the YFV17D yellow fever vaccine. The V call is TRBV27, the J call TRBJ2-3, with TRBD2 matching over 9 bases. This sample comprised CD4+ T cells sorted from PBMCs, obtained 10 days after the yellow fever booster vaccination. CDR3 in DNA: TGTGCCAGCAGCCCCGGGTTGGCTAGCGGGGAGGATACGCAGTATTTT. Protein: CASSPGLASGEDTQYF.